These 9 T cell receptor beta chains originate from one sample sequenced in a study of T cells in tuberculosis (dated by TCRdb to the late 2010s). Libraries were constructed by the immunoSEQ multiplex PCR assay. This immuneACCESS table, as held by TCRdb, lists in-frame sequences with V and J called but not all clones. Of the missing ones, under half trace to an unresolved V gene in checked studies; the others have no known cause. This sample lists about 43,000 clones; 95% were detected once. Around 3.5% of the sample is held by the ten biggest clonotypes. The sequencing sample was made of PBMCs. The receptors derive from a donor between 10 and 29 years old with latent tuberculosis or without tuberculosis infection.

The V call is TRBV4-1, the J call TRBJ2-5; 8 nucleotides match TRBD1. CDR1 and CDR2 (germline): MGHRA, YSYEKL. CDR3 length: 17 residues. Losses at the gene ends were 1 base for V and 4 bases for J; bases not matched to a gene: 11. The CDR3: CASSQGSQGARGETQYF. The CDR3 coding sequence is TGCGCCAGCAGCCAAGGATCCCAGGGGGCGCGTGGAGAGACCCAGTACTTC.

The chain employs TRBV15 and TRBJ1-2, with 8 bases matching TRBD1. The CDR3 has 19 amino acids. Germline CDR1 LNHNV, CDR2 YYDKDF (reference sequence). With 0 bases clipped from V and 6 bases from J, the junction kept 18 bases outside the gene matches. The CDR3: CATSRDRSVGAGGGDGYTF. The CDR3 nucleotides are TGTGCCACCAGCAGAGATCGTAGTGTGGGAGCAGGGGGCGGGGATGGCTACACCTTC.

In this sample, this clone turned up a few times. The V call is TRBV4-3, the J call TRBJ1-5; D is uncertain. The CDR3 contains 15 residues. V dropped 0 bases and J dropped 4 bases, with 10 bases sitting between them. Germline V CDR1 and CDR2: LGHNA, YSLEER. CDR3: CASSQDGGKNQPQHF. In DNA form, the CDR3 reads TGCGCCAGCAGCCAAGATGGAGGTAAGAATCAGCCCCAGCATTTT.

The rearrangement uses TRBV9 and TRBJ1-2, with 10 bases fitting TRBD1. The CDR3 is made up of 14 amino acids. Germline CDR1 reads SGDLS; CDR2 reads YYNGEE. V was clipped by 3 bases and J by 5 bases; unmatched bases: 4. This chain's CDR3 is CASSAQGQGYGYTF. CDR3 nucleotide sequence: TGTGCCAGCAGCGCTCAGGGACAGGGGTATGGCTACACCTTC.

Comments on this clone: The junction does not match germline at one end; this may be a read error. Other nucleotide sequences in the sample specify the same CDR3. The V call is TRBV13, the J call TRBJ2-7; 8 bases match TRBD1. From germline, CDR1 is PRHDT and CDR2 FYEKMQ (reference sequence). The CDR3 is 15 residues long. CDR3 coding DNA: TGTGCCAGCAGCCCCCAGACAGGGGAGTTCCACGAGCAATACTTC. This sequence encodes CASSPQTGEFHEQYF.

To note about this clone: Sequence at one end of the junction differs from germline and may be a read error. The chain is built from TRBV25-1 and TRBJ1-6; D remains ambiguous. The CDR3 spans 14 residues. Looked up from germline, CDR1 is MGHDK and CDR2 is SYGVNS. CDR3 in amino acids: CASSNAGLNSPLHF. CDR3 nucleotides: TGTGCCAGCAGTAACGCCGGACTAAATTCCCCCCTCCACTTT.

The chain links TRBV18 to TRBJ1-2, with D perhaps TRBD1 (5 bases). This CDR3 is 13 amino acids long. Per germline, CDR1 KGHSH and CDR2 LQKENI. Trimming cost V 8 bases and J 1 base, with 11 bases left between them. CDR3 sequence: CASAQGDNYGYTF. The CDR3 DNA reads TGTGCCAGCGCTCAAGGGGATAACTATGGCTACACCTTC.

The V call is TRBV9, the J call TRBJ2-3; 8 bases map to TRBD1. This CDR3 contains 16 residues. Germline trimming cut 5 bases from V and 2 bases from J; bases unmatched to any gene: 10. Germline V gene lookup returns CDR1 SGDLS and CDR2 YYNGEE. The CDR3: CASSARTGSPTDTQYF. The CDR3 DNA sequence: TGTGCCAGCAGTGCCAGGACAGGGTCTCCCACAGATACGCAGTATTTT.

V is TRBV18 and J is TRBJ2-1; TRBD2 matches 9 bases. This CDR3 region has 15 residues. Germline CDR1 and CDR2: KGHSH and LQKENI. Trimming removed 2 bases from V and 3 bases from J; junction bases left unmatched: 2. The CDR3 spells CASSPVAGDYNEQFF. CDR3 DNA: TGTGCCAGCTCACCAGTAGCGGGGGACTACAATGAGCAGTTCTTC.